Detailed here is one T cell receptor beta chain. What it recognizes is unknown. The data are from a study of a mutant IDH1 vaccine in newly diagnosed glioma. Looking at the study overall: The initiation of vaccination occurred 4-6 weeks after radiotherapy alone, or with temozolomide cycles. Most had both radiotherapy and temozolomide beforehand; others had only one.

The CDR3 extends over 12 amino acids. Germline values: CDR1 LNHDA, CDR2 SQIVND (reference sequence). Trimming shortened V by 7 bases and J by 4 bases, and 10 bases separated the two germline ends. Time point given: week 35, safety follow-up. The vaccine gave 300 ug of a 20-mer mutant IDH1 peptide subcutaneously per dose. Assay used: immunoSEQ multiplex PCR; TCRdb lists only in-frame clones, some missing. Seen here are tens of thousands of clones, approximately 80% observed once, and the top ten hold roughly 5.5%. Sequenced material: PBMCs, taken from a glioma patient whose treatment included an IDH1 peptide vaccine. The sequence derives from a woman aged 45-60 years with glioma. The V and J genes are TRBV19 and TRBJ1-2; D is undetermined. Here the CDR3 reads CASNSDVYGYTF. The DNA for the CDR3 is TGTGCCAGTAACTCGGACGTCTATGGCTACACCTTC.